The present T cell receptor beta chain was sequenced within a study of graft-versus-host responses after intestinal transplantation. Study-level information: Grafts were multivisceral, liver-intestinal, or isolated intestinal. Every one of the recipients received anti-thymocyte globulin induction and afterwards took tacrolimus and steroids for around 3 years. Study-wide results and caveats: GvH clones were found in recipient marrow; some appeared first in ileum or blood. Peak circulating GvH clone levels tracked with early post-transplant HvG declines.

Details on this clone: The antigen is undetermined.

V trimming: 2 bases; J trimming: 10 bases; junction bases outside the gene matches: 6. CDR1 and CDR2 (germline): MGHRA, YSYEKL. CDR3 length equals 14 residues. Only in-frame clones appear in the TCRdb table, and some are missing; sequencing was by immunoSEQ multiplex PCR. The sample holds tens of thousands of clones; 85% to 90% are singletons and the top ten take approximately 0.35%. Sequenced material: unstimulated CD4+ T cells sorted from spleen or lymph node cells, taken before intestinal transplant. The V call is TRBV4-1, the J call TRBJ2-1; the match to TRBD2 covers 9 bases. This TCR was recovered from a human donor who received an intestinal transplant. Here the CDR3 DNA reads TGCGCCAGCAGCCAACCGGGACTAGCCGGGGAGCAGTTCTTC. This codes for CASSQPGLAGEQFF.